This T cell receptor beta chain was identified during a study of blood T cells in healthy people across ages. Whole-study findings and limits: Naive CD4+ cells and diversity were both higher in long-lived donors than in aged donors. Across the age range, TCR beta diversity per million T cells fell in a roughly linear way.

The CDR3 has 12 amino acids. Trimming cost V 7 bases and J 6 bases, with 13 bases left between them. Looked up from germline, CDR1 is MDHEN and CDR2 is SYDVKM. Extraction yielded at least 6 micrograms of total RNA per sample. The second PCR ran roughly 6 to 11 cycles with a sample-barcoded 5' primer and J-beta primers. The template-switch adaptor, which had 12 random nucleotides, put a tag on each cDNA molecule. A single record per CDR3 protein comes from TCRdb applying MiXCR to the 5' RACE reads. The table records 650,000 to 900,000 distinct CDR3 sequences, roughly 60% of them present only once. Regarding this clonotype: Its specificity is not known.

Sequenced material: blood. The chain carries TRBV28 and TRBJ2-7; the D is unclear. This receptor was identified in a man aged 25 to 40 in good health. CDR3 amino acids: CASKAGVLEQYF. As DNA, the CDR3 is TGTGCCAGCAAGGCAGGAGTCCTCGAGCAGTACTTC.